This T cell receptor (beta chain) was documented in a study of cytomegalovirus exposure and HLA in healthy donors. A single count supports this clone. Its antigen is still unknown. General study results and limits: In an earlier analysis, most TCR beta V segments were productive about 90% or about 30% of the time. Association with HLA alleles at 0.05 false discovery rate was found for about 17,000 TCR beta sequences in a later analysis. It was assumed in the presence/absence analyses that sequencing depth was roughly uniform across donors.

PCR was performed using 60 Vbeta and 13 Jbeta primers. Clones were sequenced by immunoSEQ multiplex PCR, and TCRdb holds only the in-frame ones, with some missing. Found here are roughly 150,000 clones, about 85% of them singletons; the top ten hold more than 2%. V was trimmed by 2 bases and J by 1 base, leaving 9 bases between them. Germline V gives CDR1 SGHDT, CDR2 YYEEEE. The CDR3 has 14 amino acids. Sample: PBMCs. V is TRBV5-6 and J is TRBJ2-5; D is unresolved. This TCR was sampled from a woman aged 18-29 years in good health and CMV-seronegative. The CDR3 DNA is TGTGCCAGCAGCTTACAGAGAGTCCAAGAGACCCAGTACTTC. Translating gives CASSLQRVQETQYF.